The present T cell receptor beta chain was sequenced within a study of CD8+ T cells in alopecia areata. The CDR3 covers 14 residues. Per germline, CDR1 SGHTA and CDR2 FQGNSA. Trimming removed 3 bases from V and 6 bases from J, with 11 bases in between. Once RNA had been extracted, it was reverse transcribed into cDNA to act as the sequencing template. Sequenced by immunoSEQ multiplex PCR; TCRdb stores in-frame clones only, minus some. Seen here are some 110,000 clones, 35% to 45% observed once, and the top ten hold 3.1%. The sample taken for sequencing was CD4+ T cells sorted from blood. This sequence originates from a human donor with alopecia areata. The V gene is TRBV7-2, the J gene TRBJ2-2; maybe TRBD2 (5 bases). CDR3 protein: CASSFGTRSGELFF. CDR3 coding DNA: TGTGCCAGCAGCTTCGGAACTAGATCCGGGGAGCTGTTTTTT.